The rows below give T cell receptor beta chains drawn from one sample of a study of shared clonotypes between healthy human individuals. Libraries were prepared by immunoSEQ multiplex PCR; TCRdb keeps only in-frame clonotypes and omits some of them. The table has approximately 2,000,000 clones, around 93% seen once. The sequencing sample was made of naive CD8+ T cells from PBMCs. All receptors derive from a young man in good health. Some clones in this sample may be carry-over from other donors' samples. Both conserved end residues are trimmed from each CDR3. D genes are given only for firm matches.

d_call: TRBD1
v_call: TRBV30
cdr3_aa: AWSVGTAFIYEQY

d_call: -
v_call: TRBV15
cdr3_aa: ATSSIGGGSLQPQH

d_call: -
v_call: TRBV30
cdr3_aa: AWSVFRHEQY

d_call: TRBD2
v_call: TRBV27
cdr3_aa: ASSSQGTSGTDTQY

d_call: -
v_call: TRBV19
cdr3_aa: ASSSDPTGYSYNEQF

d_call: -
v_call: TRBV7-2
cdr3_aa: ASSQAGSSYNEQF

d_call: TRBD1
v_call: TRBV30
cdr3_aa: AWTGGNSYGYT

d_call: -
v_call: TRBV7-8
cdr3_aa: ASSSRKSGFSTEAF

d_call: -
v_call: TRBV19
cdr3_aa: ASSWRGSGNTIY

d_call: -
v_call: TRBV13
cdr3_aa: ASSLRGSHEQF

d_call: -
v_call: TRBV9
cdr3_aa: ASSPGSIPNTEAF

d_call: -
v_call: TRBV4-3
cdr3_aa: ASSQGGEQF

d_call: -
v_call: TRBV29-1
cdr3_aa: SVEAPLGSSYNEQF

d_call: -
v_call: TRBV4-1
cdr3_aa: ASSQGLGQPNQPQH

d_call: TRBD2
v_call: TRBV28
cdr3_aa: ASSPGSGRTYEQY

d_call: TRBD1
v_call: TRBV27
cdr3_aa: ASSSGQGRYEQY

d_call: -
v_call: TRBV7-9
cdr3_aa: ASSFSGEGGGYT

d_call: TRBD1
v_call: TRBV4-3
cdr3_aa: ASSQGPGQGINEKLF

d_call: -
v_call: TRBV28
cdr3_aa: ASSFRTLPRETQY

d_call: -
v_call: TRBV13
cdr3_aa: ASSLGGALTMNTEAF

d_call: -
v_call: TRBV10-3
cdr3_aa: AISERLQENSPLH

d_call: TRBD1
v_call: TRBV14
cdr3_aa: ASSQETFRDRGTEAF

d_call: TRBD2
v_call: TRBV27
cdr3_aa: ASSLTRGTSYNEQF

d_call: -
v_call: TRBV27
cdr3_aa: ASSRGGRTEAF

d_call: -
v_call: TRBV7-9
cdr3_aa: ASSQLPDVLYGYT

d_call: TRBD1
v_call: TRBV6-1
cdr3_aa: ASSEIGQGVGGYT

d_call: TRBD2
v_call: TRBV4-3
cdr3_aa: ASSQDLAFGRADYEQY

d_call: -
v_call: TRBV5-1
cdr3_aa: ASSLSPADTQY

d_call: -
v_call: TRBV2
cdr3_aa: ASSENRGEPRAF

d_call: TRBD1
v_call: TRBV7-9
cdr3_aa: ASSPNRGPYEQY

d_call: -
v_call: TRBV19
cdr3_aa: ASSRDGEDTQY

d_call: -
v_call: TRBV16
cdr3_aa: ASSPVGGRTDTQY

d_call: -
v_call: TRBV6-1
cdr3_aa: ASSEALRRASNQPQH

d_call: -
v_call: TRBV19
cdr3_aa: ASSIRSSYVNEQF

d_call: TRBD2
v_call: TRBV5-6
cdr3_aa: ASSLAGVFTDTQY